One and the same sample provided the 5 T cell receptor beta chains below, sequenced in a study of blood T cell repertoires in COVID-19 (TCRdb year 2020). The protocol used for the library was the immunoSEQ multiplex PCR assay. TCRdb re-hosts the immuneACCESS table, in-frame sequences only. Its copies lack some clones; in the studies checked, an unresolved V gene accounts for under half of them, and the cause for the rest is not known. The sample table contains about 110,000 clones; only one count was recorded for roughly 80% of them. 4% to 5.5% of the sample rests with the top ten. Sequencing was done on a sample of peripheral blood. These receptors all come from a human donor in a cohort sampled during active or convalescent COVID-19.

The chain employs TRBV5-6 and TRBJ2-5, with D unresolved. V lost 0 bases and J 1 base, leaving 4 bases between the germline ends. The CDR3 contains 13 residues. CDR1 is SGHDT and CDR2 is YYEEEE in the germline V gene. The CDR3 loop is CASSLVAQETQYF. The CDR3 bases are TGTGCCAGCAGCTTGGTAGCCCAAGAGACCCAGTACTTC.

The V gene is TRBV4-1, the J gene TRBJ1-1, with a possible D match to TRBD1 (5 bases). Germline assignment: CDR1 MGHRA and CDR2 YSYEKL. The V end lost 7 bases, the J end lost 7 bases, and 25 bases lay between the germline ends. This CDR3 has 16 residues. CDR3 residues: CASTREGSTGGDEAFF. CDR3 DNA: TGCGCCAGCACACGGGAGGGAAGCACAGGAGGGGATGAAGCTTTCTTT.

The chain uses TRBV9 and TRBJ2-6; 11 nucleotides match TRBD2. Germline assignment: CDR1 SGDLS and CDR2 YYNGEE. This CDR3 spans 19 amino acids. The ends lost 3 bases at V and 0 bases at J; junction bases unmatched: 8. As DNA, the CDR3 is TGTGCCAGCAGCGGACGACTAGCGGGATTAAGCTCTGGGGCCAACGTCCTGACTTTC. Translation gives CASSGRLAGLSSGANVLTF.

This chain links TRBV28 with TRBJ1-2, with D tentatively TRBD1 (6 bases). Looked up from germline, CDR1 is MDHEN and CDR2 is SYDVKM. The CDR3 is made up of 16 amino acids. V was cut by 8 bases and J by 4 bases, with 23 bases left in between. The CDR3: CASRGVIRRGLYGYTF. The CDR3 DNA sequence: TGTGCCAGCCGAGGAGTTATCCGCAGGGGCCTCTATGGCTACACCTTC.

This chain connects TRBV5-1 to TRBJ2-1; TRBD2 matches at 7 bases. The germline V gene encodes CDR1 SGHRS and CDR2 YFSETQ. V gave up 5 bases and J gave up 6 bases; unmatched junction bases: 11. This CDR3 has 15 amino acids. The CDR3 reads CASSPLSGASNEQFF. In nucleotides, the CDR3 is TGCGCCAGCAGTCCGCTCAGCGGGGCGAGCAATGAGCAGTTCTTC.